A selection of T cell receptor beta chains follows, all from one sample in a study of T cell responses to AZD1222 COVID-19 vaccine. Sequencing used immunoSEQ multiplex PCR; TCRdb keeps in-frame clones, though not all of them. The table has about 60,000 clones, 84% seen once. This material consisted of peripheral blood, taken on day 0 of AZD1222 vaccination. These receptor sequences come from an adult in good health. CDR3s leave out the opening cysteine and the closing phenylalanine or tryptophan.

v_gene | CDR3aa
TRBV10-1 | ASSETIGTGFQETQY
TRBV9 | ASSVAEQGITEAF
TRBV19 | ASSPRGNYGYT
TRBV12-3/TRBV12-4 | ASSRDRAPRAF
TRBV24-1 | ATSGGQGANSPLH
TRBV3-1/TRBV3-2 | ASSRSGATEAF
TRBV29-1 | SAGSGWGMNTEAF
TRBV7-6 | ASSSYNEKLF
TRBV3-1/TRBV3-2 | ASSQEPGEEVDTQY
TRBV7-2 | ASSSSGYEQF
TRBV18 | ASSPLTEQSEAF
TRBV10-1 | ASSDGSGGASDTQY
TRBV14 | ASSQESAGNTDTQY
TRBV10-3 | AISGKGGWDEQY
TRBV6-5 | ASSPSANYGYT
TRBV12-3/TRBV12-4 | ASQPTGNTEAF
TRBV6-5 | ASSYSEDYTGELF
TRBV19 | ASSLTVGNTIY
TRBV3-1/TRBV3-2 | ASSHQRGGQETQY
TRBV5-1 | ASSLMTVALASGYGYT
TRBV6-1 | ASSEAVGLNTEAF
TRBV19 | ASLDWGREKLF
TRBV9 | ASSGLGPGYEQY
TRBV6-2/TRBV6-3 | ASSPAPTGMDTGELF
TRBV6-2/TRBV6-3 | ASSREGGALPNTEAF
TRBV7-9 | AGQPESAGELF
TRBV7-9 | ASSLEGQPNEKLF
TRBV19 | ASSLPSLGDLLYSNQPQH
TRBV4-1 | ASSQYTGGLYNEQF
TRBV19 | ASTIGTARKAF
TRBV29-1 | SDGVGEQY
TRBV4-1 | ASSHGNGWETQY
TRBV4-3 | ASSQEWNSQPQH
TRBV29-1 | SVPVAGGSETQY
TRBV28 | ASSFPARGREQY
TRBV2 | ASSEVGIPKKLF
TRBV11-3 | ASSLNSYNEQF
TRBV18 | ASSLRDSYEQY
TRBV19 | ASSTRTLSTLH
TRBV7-2 | ASSSPIPREQY
TRBV12-3/TRBV12-4 | ASSLPGNTIY
TRBV7-9 | ASSGTWVGGQY
TRBV19 | ASSINRANTGELF
TRBV3-1/TRBV3-2 | ASSQGLAGGPWYEQY
TRBV6-4 | ASSDSGYNSPLH
TRBV5-1 | ASSPEGGLLSNTEAF
TRBV6-1 | ASSEGLAGRYEQY
TRBV29-1 | SVAAGDTTEAF
TRBV6-5 | ASSYPREGGSPLH
TRBV5-6 | ASSLTGTQETQY
TRBV19 | ASSINEGEQF
TRBV2 | ASRPRGGSRSYGYT
TRBV28 | ASSLGAGGSYEQY
TRBV6-5 | ASSYASQEPYEQY
TRBV7-9 | ASSLSERGRGETQY
TRBV19 | ASSLGQSNQPQH
TRBV6-5 | ASSRAGYGTDTQY